The 27 T cell receptor beta chains below were found in one sample sequenced in a study of post-analysis software for immune sequencing data. Findings and limits, study-wide: Controls showed lower frequencies than patients for five TRBV segments, and TRBV5-6, TRBV5-1 and TRBV20-1 were among these.

The TCR beta cDNA libraries contained unique molecular identifiers. TCRdb fed the PCR reads into MiXCR, producing one record per CDR3 protein. The top ten clones hold approximately 4.6% of a sample with around 260,000 distinct CDR3 sequences, roughly a third of them seen once. These receptors' antigens are unknown. The sample comprised blood. Receptors originate from a girl aged 10 to 17 with multiple sclerosis.

The chain links TRBV15 to TRBJ2-3; D unresolved. Trimming shortened V by 6 bases and J by 4 bases, and 5 bases separated the two germline ends. Germline values: CDR1 LNHNV, CDR2 YYDKDF (reference sequence). There are 11 residues in the CDR3. The CDR3 sequence: CATRISDTQYF. CDR3 DNA sequence: TGTGCCACCAGGATTTCAGATACGCAGTATTTT.

V is TRBV20-1 and J is TRBJ2-5, with TRBD1 as a possible D gene (5 bases). Judging by the DNA end, TRBJ2-7 fits better; the J call may be wrong. The germline gives CDR1 DFQATT, CDR2 SNEGSKA (reference sequence). The CDR3 runs to 14 residues. CDR3 bases: TGCAGTGCTAGGACAGCAGTACCGATCTACGAGCAGTACTTC. This encodes CSARTAVPIYEQYF.

In this sample, this clonotype turned up many times. The chain joins TRBV4-1 to TRBJ2-1; 8 bases align to TRBD2. This CDR3 has 18 amino acids. CDR1 and CDR2 from the germline V gene are MGHRA and YSYEKL. V was clipped by 3 bases and J by 5 bases; unmatched bases: 15. The CDR3, as DNA: TGCGCCAGCAGCCACGTCAAGGAGCGGGGGCTCATGAACAATGAGCAGTTCTTC. Protein product: CASSHVKERGLMNNEQFF.

This clonotype has only a few counts. This chain uses TRBV4-2 with TRBJ2-1; no reliable D call. This CDR3 has 14 amino acids. Germline V gene lookup returns CDR1 LGHNA and CDR2 YNFKEQ. Between the trimmed V and J ends, which lost 4 bases and 8 bases, there was a span of 15 bases. The CDR3 nucleotides read TGTGCCAGCAGCCCGACCGAAAGAACCGATGAGCAGTTCTTC. Translated, it gives CASSPTERTDEQFF.

This clonotype was counted ten times or more. The genes are TRBV25-1 and TRBJ1-2, with 7 bases fitting TRBD1. CDR1 is MGHDK, CDR2 SYGVNS, per germline. This CDR3 is 17 amino acids long. The V segment lost 3 bases and the J segment 5 bases; nucleotides outside the gene matches: 15. The CDR3 DNA is TGTGCCAGCAGTGAGGTGCCAGGGGGAAGTGGGTCTTATGGCTACACCTTC. As protein: CASSEVPGGSGSYGYTF.

To note about this clonotype: Possible read error: a much larger clone is one base away. The chain has TRBV29-1 and TRBJ2-5; 11 bases fit TRBD2. The J call may be incorrect, as the DNA end agrees better with TRBJ2-1. Germline V gene sequence: CDR1 SQVTM, CDR2 ANQGSEA. This CDR3 contains 14 residues. The CDR3 loop reads CSVLAGGNQETQFF. The CDR3 DNA sequence: TGCAGCGTTTTAGCGGGAGGGAACCAAGAGACCCAGTTCTTC.

This chain links TRBV10-3 with TRBJ2-1; the match to TRBD2 covers 8 bases. This CDR3 has 17 amino acids. In germline, CDR1 is ENHRY, CDR2 SYGVKD. CDR3 residues: CVTGGLGGENAYNEQFF. CDR3 nucleotide sequence: TGTGTCACCGGGGGACTAGGGGGGGAGAACGCGTACAATGAGCAGTTCTTC.

This clonotype was counted ten times or more. CDR3 DNA sequence: TGCAGTGCTAGAGATGCAAGAAGGAGTAATAACTATGGCTACACCTTC. Translated, it gives CSARDARRSNNYGYTF. J is TRBJ1-2 and V is TRBV20-1, with D uncertain. This CDR3 contains 16 residues. From germline, CDR1 is DFQATT and CDR2 SNEGSKA (reference sequence). The germline V and J ends were trimmed by 0 bases and 1 base, with 15 bases remaining between them.

This clonotype showed up many times. The V gene is TRBV29-1, the J gene TRBJ2-3; no clear D gene. Deletions cut 6 bases from V and 0 bases from J, with 13 bases between. The germline V gene has CDR1 SQVTM and CDR2 ANQGSEA. This CDR3 region has 14 residues. The CDR3 region has the DNA TGCAGCGTCCAATTTTCCCCGAGCACAGATACGCAGTATTTT. Protein sequence: CSVQFSPSTDTQYF.

On this clonotype: A much bigger clone sits one base away, suggesting this may be a read error. The chain carries TRBV7-2 and TRBJ1-5; 7 bases match TRBD1. CDR3 length equals 14 residues. Germline CDR1 and CDR2: SGHTA and FQGNSA. The CDR3 is CARSPRTGPQPQHF. In DNA form, the CDR3 reads TGTGCCCGCAGCCCAAGGACAGGTCCTCAGCCCCAGCATTTT.

This clonotype appeared many times. The chain couples TRBV5-6 to TRBJ2-1; 7 bases map to TRBD2. J was trimmed by 7 bases and V by 4 bases; bases with no gene match: 17. The CDR3 extends over 17 amino acids. CDR1 SGHDT and CDR2 YYEEEE come from the germline V gene. CDR3 residues: CASSKVAGEVGGNEQFF. CDR3 DNA: TGTGCCAGCAGCAAGGTGGCGGGAGAGGTAGGTGGGAATGAGCAGTTCTTC.

Concerning this clonotype: This may arise from a read error, as a much more abundant clone is one base away. The V and J genes are TRBV4-1 and TRBJ1-5; D unclear. The CDR3 is 16 amino acids. V was shortened by 0 bases and J by 6 bases, with 15 bases between the two germline ends. Germline V CDR1 and CDR2: MGHRA, YSYEKL. The CDR3 is CASSQELSQIGQPQHF. The CDR3, as DNA: TGCGCCAGCAGCCAAGAGCTGAGCCAAATCGGTCAGCCCCAGCATTTT.

This clonotype was picked up many times. The chain recombines TRBV3-1 with TRBJ1-5; maybe TRBD1 (6 bases). Germline CDR1 reads LGHDT; CDR2 reads YNNKEL (reference sequence). The CDR3 runs 15 residues. Deletions cut 4 bases from V and 5 bases from J, with 15 bases between. The CDR3 sequence is CASSPDTGSHQPQHF. CDR3 DNA sequence: TGTGCCAGCAGCCCCGATACAGGGAGTCATCAGCCCCAGCATTTT.

To note about this clonotype: This may be a read error, as it is one base from a much larger clone. The chain recombines TRBV7-9 with TRBJ2-5, with 7 bases that match TRBD2. V lost 5 bases and J lost 11; bases outside the gene matches: 14. This CDR3 contains 14 residues. CDR1 SEHNR and CDR2 FQNEAQ come from the germline V gene (reference sequence). CDR3 protein: CASSPSGTLNEQYF. As DNA, the CDR3 is TGTGCCAGCAGCCCCAGCGGGACCCTCAATGAGCAGTACTTC.

V gene TRBV2 combines with J gene TRBJ2-1; D remains unclear. The CDR3 sequence is 16 residues long. Between the trimmed V and J ends, which lost 1 base and 6 bases, there was a span of 16 bases. Germline assignment: CDR1 SNHLY and CDR2 FYNNEI. CDR3 loop: CASSEGDKFRINEQFF. Written as DNA, the CDR3 is TGTGCCAGCAGTGAAGGGGATAAGTTCAGGATCAATGAGCAGTTCTTC.

V is TRBV9 and J is TRBJ1-2; 8 nucleotides agree with TRBD1. Trimming cost V 4 bases and J 4 bases; bases outside gene matches: 12. Germline V gene data show CDR1 as SGDLS and CDR2 as YYNGEE. This CDR3 has 16 amino acids. The CDR3 DNA reads as TGTGCCAGCAGCATCCGGACAGGGATATCGACCTATGGCTACACCTTC. Its protein is CASSIRTGISTYGYTF.

In this sample, this clonotype turned up many times. The chain joins TRBV12-3 or TRBV12-4 to TRBJ2-1, with D possibly TRBD2 on 5 matching bases. V was clipped by 10 bases and J by 4 bases, with 20 bases between them. This CDR3 has 15 amino acids. The CDR3, as DNA: TGTGCCACCTCCTCGGGGATAGCCCCGTACAATGAGCAGTTCTTC. Translation gives CATSSGIAPYNEQFF.

J is TRBJ2-5 and V is TRBV29-1; 7 nucleotides align to TRBD1. The end of the DNA is better explained by TRBJ2-7, so the J call may be wrong. Germline CDR1 SQVTM, CDR2 ANQGSEA. The CDR3 runs to 17 residues. In nucleotides, the CDR3 is TGCAGCGTTAGAGGGTCTTGGGGCAGGGGGAGCCCCAGCGAGCAGTACTTC. This gives the protein CSVRGSWGRGSPSEQYF.

This clonotype was counted ten times or more. The chain employs TRBV6-5 and TRBJ2-1; 14 positions agree with TRBD2. J was trimmed by 9 bases and V by 2 bases; bases with no gene match: 3. Germline V gene lookup returns CDR1 MNHEY and CDR2 SVGAGI. The CDR3 contains 15 residues. CDR3 sequence reads: CASSYGTSGRGEQFF. CDR3 sequence (DNA): TGTGCCAGCAGTTACGGGACTAGCGGGAGAGGTGAGCAGTTCTTC.

The J gene is TRBJ1-3, the V gene TRBV5-1, with D tentatively TRBD1 (6 bases). The CDR3 covers 16 residues. Germline assignment: CDR1 SGHRS and CDR2 YFSETQ. The V gene lost 2 bases and the J gene lost 0 bases, with 12 bases spanning the gap. The CDR3 DNA sequence: TGCGCCAGCAGCTTATTAGGGACAAACTCTGGAAACACCATATATTTT. This translates into CASSLLGTNSGNTIYF.

In this sample, this clonotype turned up many times. The chain joins TRBV7-6 to TRBJ2-1, with TRBD1 identical over 7 bases. There are 15 residues in the CDR3. Germline V gene sequence: CDR1 SGHVS, CDR2 FNYEAQ. The ends lost 8 bases at V and 1 base at J; junction bases unmatched: 8. CDR3 loop: CASARARGSYNEQFF. In nucleotides, the CDR3 is TGTGCCAGCGCCCGGGCCAGGGGGTCCTACAATGAGCAGTTCTTC.

A few counts support this clonotype. V usage is TRBV7-9 and J usage is TRBJ2-2, with D unclear. The V gene lost 3 bases and the J gene lost 1 base, with 9 bases spanning the gap. CDR1 SEHNR and CDR2 FQNEAQ come from the germline V gene (reference sequence). This CDR3 comprises 15 residues. The chain's CDR3 is CASSFGQVNTGELFF. The CDR3 nucleotides are TGTGCCAGCAGCTTCGGGCAGGTGAACACCGGGGAGCTGTTTTTT.

The V call is TRBV29-1, the J call TRBJ1-4, with a tentative D call TRBD1 (5 bases). Germline V gene lookup returns CDR1 SQVTM and CDR2 ANQGSEA. V shed 3 bases and J shed 8 bases, with 13 bases lying between them. This CDR3 is 13 amino acids long. The CDR3 DNA reads as TGCAGCGTTGACGGGGGACTGGGAGAAAAACTGTTTTTT. Its protein is CSVDGGLGEKLFF.

On this clonotype itself: This may arise from a read error, as a much more abundant clone is one base away. The chain has TRBV12-3 or TRBV12-4 and TRBJ1-4; tentatively, D is TRBD1 (6 bases). This CDR3 is built from 15 residues. The CDR3 DNA reads TGTGTCAGCAGTTTTACAGGGAATCTAGTTGAAAAACTGTTTTTT. Amino acid sequence: CVSSFTGNLVEKLFF.

This clonotype showed up many times. The rearrangement uses TRBV29-1 and TRBJ2-7, with 7 bases that match TRBD1. CDR1 and CDR2 from the germline V gene are SQVTM and ANQGSEA. Trimming took 4 bases from V and 6 from J; bases not matched to a gene: 3. The CDR3 runs to 11 residues. This chain's CDR3 is CSVGQGSEQYF. The CDR3 DNA reads as TGCAGCGTTGGACAGGGAAGCGAGCAGTACTTC.

This clonotype was picked up many times. The rearrangement joins TRBV5-5 to TRBJ1-5; 8 bases match TRBD1. There are 14 residues in the CDR3. CDR1 SGHKS and CDR2 YYEKEE come from the germline V gene (reference sequence). With 4 bases clipped from V and 1 base from J, the junction kept 1 base outside the gene matches. CDR3 bases: TGTGCCAGCAGCCGGACAGGGAGCAATCAGCCCCAGCATTTT. This gives the protein CASSRTGSNQPQHF.

This chain joins TRBV12-3 or TRBV12-4 and TRBJ2-7; D is ambiguous. Trimming left V 1 base short and J 0 bases short, with 7 bases between. There are 14 residues in the CDR3. The CDR3 is CASSLDGVSYEQYF. The CDR3 DNA sequence: TGTGCCAGCAGTTTAGATGGGGTCTCCTACGAGCAGTACTTC.